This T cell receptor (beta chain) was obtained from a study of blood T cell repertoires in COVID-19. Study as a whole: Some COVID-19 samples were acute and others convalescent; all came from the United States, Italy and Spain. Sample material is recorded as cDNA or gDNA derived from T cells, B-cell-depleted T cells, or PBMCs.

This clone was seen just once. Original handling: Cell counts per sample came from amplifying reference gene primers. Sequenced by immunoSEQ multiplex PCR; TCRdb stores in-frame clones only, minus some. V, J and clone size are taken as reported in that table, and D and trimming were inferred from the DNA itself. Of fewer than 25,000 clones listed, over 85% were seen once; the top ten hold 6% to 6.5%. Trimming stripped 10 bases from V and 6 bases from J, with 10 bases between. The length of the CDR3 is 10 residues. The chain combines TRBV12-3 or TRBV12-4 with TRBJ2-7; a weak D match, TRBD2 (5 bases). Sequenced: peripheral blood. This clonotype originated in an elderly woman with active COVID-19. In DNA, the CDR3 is TGTGCCACCCCGGGGTTCGAGCAGTACTTC. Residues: CATPGFEQYF.